The clone carrying this T cell receptor beta chain was detected many times. Its antigen is undetermined. The study defined stable Graves' hyperthyroidism as no ophthalmopathy progression within 18 months. Lactation, pregnancy, other autoimmune disease or uncontrolled infection excluded patients. The CDR3 is 15 residues long. V lost 3 bases, J lost 7 bases, and 16 bases lay in between. Germline V gene sequence: CDR1 SGDLS, CDR2 YYNGEE. The data were taken from a study of T cells in Graves' hyperthyroidism and ophthalmopathy. Whole-study results and caveats: Clonotypes that were expanded in thyroid above 0.001 mostly appeared in blood too.

Using RNA transcripts as the source, TCR beta CDR3 regions were amplified. First-round RT-PCR of the TCR CDR3 relied on the HTBI primer set. TCRdb re-derived calls from the multiplex PCR reads in MiXCR, one entry per CDR3 protein. Of around 500,000 distinct CDR3 sequences listed, around 14% were seen once; the top ten hold less than 20%. This receptor was identified in a woman younger than 35 with Graves' hyperthyroidism. This chain uses TRBV9 with TRBJ2-2, with TRBD2 as a possible D gene (6 bases). The sequenced sample was blood. CDR3 nucleotide sequence: TGTGCCAGCAGCGAGGTCGGGAGCGGTGTCGGGGAGCTGTTTTTT. Amino acid sequence: CASSEVGSGVGELFF.